The 10 T cell receptor beta chains presented below share a single source sample, sequenced in a study of blood T cell repertoires in COVID-19. TCRdb keeps only in-frame clones here, not all; method: immunoSEQ multiplex PCR. The repertoire holds approximately 220,000 clones, roughly 87% seen once, with just over 2.5% in the top ten. Sequencing was done on a sample of PBMCs or T cells enriched from blood (not recorded which). The receptors come from a woman in her twenties or thirties with acute COVID-19.

Comment on this clone: At one boundary the junction diverges from the germline segment, which might be a read error. The chain links TRBV4-3 to TRBJ2-1; 7 bases fit TRBD1. Germline values: CDR1 LGHNA, CDR2 YSLEER. This CDR3 contains 13 residues. CDR3 sequence: CASSKDRDSEQFF. In DNA, the CDR3 is TGCGCCAGCAGCAAAGACCGGGACAGTGAGCAGTTCTTC.

The chain has TRBV19 and TRBJ1-3; D remains unclear. This CDR3 comprises 15 residues. Trimming took 1 base from V and 0 from J, leaving 7 bases between them. Looked up from germline, CDR1 is LNHDA and CDR2 is SQIVND (reference sequence). The CDR3 region is CASSIGTASGNTIYF. Here the CDR3 DNA reads TGTGCCAGTAGTATAGGAACAGCCTCTGGAAACACCATATATTTT.

The J gene is TRBJ2-2, the V gene TRBV15; possible D gene TRBD1, 7 bases. Germline lookup yields CDR1 LNHNV and CDR2 YYDKDF (reference sequence). The CDR3 consists of 14 residues. Trimming pared 6 bases from V and 6 bases from J, leaving 14 bases between. The CDR3: CATSYQGGSGELFF. The CDR3 region has the DNA TGTGCCACCAGTTACCAGGGGGGCTCCGGGGAGCTGTTTTTT.

The chain is built from TRBV6-5 and TRBJ1-2, with D maybe TRBD1 (5 bases). Germline V gene sequence: CDR1 MNHEY, CDR2 SVGAGI. The CDR3 is 15 amino acids. V was clipped by 6 bases and J by 2 bases, with 16 bases between them. The CDR3 coding sequence is TGTGCCAGCAGCCTTACCTTTTCAGGGAACTATGGCTACACCTTC. Residues: CASSLTFSGNYGYTF.

This rearrangement joins TRBV24-1 to TRBJ2-3; D ambiguous. The CDR3 spans 13 residues. The V gene lost 3 bases and the J gene lost 2 bases, with 5 bases spanning the gap. Germline V CDR1 and CDR2: KGHDR, SFDVKD. The DNA for the CDR3 is TGTGCCACCAGTGATCTCTACACAGATACGCAGTATTTT. Protein sequence: CATSDLYTDTQYF.

The J gene is TRBJ2-1, the V gene TRBV7-2; 9 nucleotides match TRBD2. With 3 bases clipped from V and 9 bases from J, the junction kept 12 bases outside the gene matches. This CDR3 spans 16 amino acids. Germline V gene sequence: CDR1 SGHTA, CDR2 FQGNSA. The CDR3 nucleotides read TGTGCCAGCAGCTTCGCTACTAGCTCTAGCGGGGTTGAGCAGTTCTTC. Protein: CASSFATSSSGVEQFF.

J is TRBJ2-1 and V is TRBV29-1, with D possibly matching TRBD1 (5 bases). The V and J ends lost 6 bases and 5 bases respectively, with 14 bases between them. The CDR3 loop spans 13 amino acids. Per germline, CDR1 SQVTM and CDR2 ANQGSEA. The CDR3 loop is CSVRRVMDNEQFF. As DNA, the CDR3 is TGCAGCGTCCGCAGGGTGATGGACAATGAGCAGTTCTTC.

On this clone itself: The sample carries other DNA sequences with the same CDR3. The rearrangement uses TRBV18 and TRBJ1-1, with no clear D. The CDR3 contains 14 residues. Trimming removed 0 bases at V and 2 bases at J, with 7 bases between. CDR1 KGHSH and CDR2 LQKENI come from the germline V gene. In DNA, the CDR3 is TGTGCCAGCTCACCACCGGAGGGCAACACTGAAGCTTTCTTT. Protein product: CASSPPEGNTEAFF.

The genes are TRBV5-5 and TRBJ1-5; 8 positions agree with TRBD1. Germline assignment: CDR1 SGHKS and CDR2 YYEKEE (reference sequence). The CDR3 covers 15 residues. The junction had 6 bases not matched to a gene; V was cut back by 4 bases and J by 3 bases. Here the CDR3 DNA reads TGTGCCAGCAGCCAGGGGGCGGGGGACAATCAGCCCCAGCATTTT. It codes for CASSQGAGDNQPQHF.

CDR3 sequence: CAISESSPGVNTEAFF. The CDR3 nucleotides are TGTGCCATCAGTGAGTCGAGTCCAGGGGTAAACACTGAAGCTTTCTTT. The chain links TRBV10-3 to TRBJ1-1; perhaps TRBD1 as D (6 bases). The CDR3 is made up of 16 amino acids. In germline, CDR1 is ENHRY, CDR2 SYGVKD. Trimming took off 0 bases at V and 2 bases at J, with 13 bases between the two ends.